This TCR beta chain is drawn from a study of cytomegalovirus exposure and HLA in healthy donors. The germline gives CDR1 SGHRS, CDR2 YFSETQ. V was cut by 0 bases and J by 8 bases, with 15 bases left in between. The CDR3 is 15 amino acids. PCR was performed using 60 Vbeta and 13 Jbeta primers. Repertoires were generated with immunoSEQ multiplex PCR, while TCRdb's copy carries only in-frame clones and drops some. The repertoire holds about 190,000 clones, with more than 65% as singletons. This clone was seen a few times. The J gene is TRBJ2-1, the V gene TRBV5-1; TRBD1 might be the D (6 bases). The TCR comes from a man aged 50 to 59 in good health and CMV-seronegative. Sequencing input: PBMCs. The CDR3 coding sequence is TGCGCCAGCAGCTTGGTAGGGCAGGGGTTCGATGAGCAGTTCTTC. It encodes CASSLVGQGFDEQFF.